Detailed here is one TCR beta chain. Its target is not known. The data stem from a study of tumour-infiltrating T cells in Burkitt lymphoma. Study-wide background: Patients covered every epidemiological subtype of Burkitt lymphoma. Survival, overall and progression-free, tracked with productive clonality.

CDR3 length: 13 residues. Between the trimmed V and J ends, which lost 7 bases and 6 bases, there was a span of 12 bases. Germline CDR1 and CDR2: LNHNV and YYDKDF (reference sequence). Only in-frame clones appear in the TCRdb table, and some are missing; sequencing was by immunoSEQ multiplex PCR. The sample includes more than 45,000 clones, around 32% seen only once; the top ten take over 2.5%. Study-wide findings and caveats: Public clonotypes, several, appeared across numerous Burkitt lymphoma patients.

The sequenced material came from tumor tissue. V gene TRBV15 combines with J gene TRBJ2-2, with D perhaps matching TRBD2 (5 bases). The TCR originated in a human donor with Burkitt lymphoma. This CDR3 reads CATTRGGAGELFF. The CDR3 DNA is TGTGCCACCACCCGGGGTGGGGCCGGGGAGCTGTTTTTT.